The entry below describes one T cell receptor beta chain. There is no known antigen for this receptor. No qualities accompany the bases; no much larger clone lies one base away. TCRbeta CDR3 regions were amplified from genomic DNA by means of the immunoSEQ Assay, a bias-controlled multiplex PCR. In the original analysis: Nucleated cell counts per sample were estimated from amplification of reference gene primers within the assay. To quantify the absolute abundance of each unique TCRbeta CDR3 rearrangement, sequence reads were collapsed and filtered. For each sample, productive Simpson clonality was calculated as the square root of Simpson's diversity index over productive rearrangements. The table was pulled from immuneACCESS by TCRdb, which kept in-frame rearrangements only. Such tables lose some clones; where checked, under half of the loss comes from unresolved V genes, and the rest has no known cause. The V and J calls and the clone size are those of that table, but D and trimming were determined from the DNA. The sample records tens of thousands of clones, around 83% of which are singletons. The ten largest clones represent roughly 5.3% of the sample.

This record belongs to a study of blood T cell repertoires in COVID-19 (TCRdb year 2020). Describing the broader study: Samples covering the acute and convalescent phases of COVID-19 were provided by collaborators in the United States, Italy and Spain. The prospective study material was composed of cDNA or gDNA derived from T cells, B-cell-depleted T cells, or PBMCs. Subjects who had been exposed to COVID-19, were actively infected with it, or had recovered from it provided the deeply sampled blood TCRbeta repertoires that made up the dataset. The repertoires were released in a freely available public database meant as a resource for research on the immune response to SARS-CoV-2. Samples were obtained from the ongoing ImmuneRACE study (first 160 participants) and from 1,200 or so subjects provided by 6 global collaborators. The sample metadata nearly always contained a de-identified subject ID, COVID-19 status, age in years and sex. HLA class I and class II types, where available, came from metadata supplied by the sample provider rather than from assay-based typing. What the authors observed across the whole study: Clinical and demographic metadata were provided uncurated, with the amount varying by source and participant.

Ends trimmed: V by 3 bases, J by 9 bases; bases unmatched to a gene: 11. Its CDR3 holds 16 amino acids, cysteine through phenylalanine. Only the CDR3 DNA stays, 48 bases, in frame from base 1. CDR1 and CDR2 are read off the germline V gene as LGHNA and YNFKEQ. Each collaborating institution followed its own protocols to collect whole blood in K2EDTA tubes. For TCRbeta analysis, collaborator samples were shipped as frozen whole blood, as isolated PBMCs, or as DNA extracted from either sample type. This receptor chain uses TRBV4-2 and TRBJ2-1, and TRBD2 aligns with 10 junction nucleotides. The sequence was obtained from a man aged 45 to 65 with active COVID-19. Sequencing was carried out using peripheral blood. The sequenced DNA: TGTGCCAGCAGCCAGGAAAGCGGGAGGGCCGTAGGTGAGCAGTTCTTC. This sequence encodes CASSQESGRAVGEQFF.